This TCR beta chain was sequenced for a study of response to subunit inactivated influenza vaccine. General study points: Authors suggested each seasonal influenza vaccination recruits few new T cells.

The table lists this clonotype with a few counts. Its antigen is unknown. This CDR3 comprises 17 residues. V shed 6 bases, J shed 5 bases, and the junction held 16 bases outside the gene matches. TCRdb re-called the RT-PCR reads with MiXCR, one entry per CDR3 protein. The table lists about 530,000 distinct CDR3 sequences, 10% to 15% of them singletons. The sequenced sample was PBMCs from blood, obtained roughly 47 days after vaccination. The receptor was isolated from a man between 45 and 60 years old who received an inactivated influenza vaccine. The chain links TRBV12-3 or TRBV12-4 to TRBJ2-1; TRBD2 aligns across 7 bases. The CDR3 region has the DNA TGTGCCAGCAGACGAGACTTCGGCGAGCGGGGCAACAATGAGCAGTTCTTC. Its protein product is CASRRDFGERGNNEQFF.